Following are 10 T cell receptor beta chains from one sample sequenced in a study of OX40 agonist ivuxolimab in advanced cancers. Sequencing used immunoSEQ multiplex PCR; TCRdb keeps in-frame clones, though not all of them. The table lists 8,500 to 9,500 clones, just under 70% of them singletons. The sample in question was CD4+ or CD8+ T cells sorted from blood, obtained in a trial of the OX40 agonist ivuxolimab. These receptors were obtained from an adult with an advanced solid tumor such as melanoma, head and neck, liver or kidney cancer.

The chain couples TRBV7-8 to TRBJ2-3, with 10 bases aligning to TRBD2. The CDR3 spans 17 residues. J lost 2 bases, V lost 5 bases, and 10 bases had no gene match. CDR1 and CDR2 (germline): SGHVS, FQNEAQ. CDR3 region: CASSNPGLAIPTDTQYF. CDR3 DNA: TGTGCCAGCAGCAACCCGGGACTAGCGATCCCCACAGATACGCAGTATTTT.

V usage is TRBV6-5 and J usage is TRBJ1-2; D not certain. With 0 bases removed from V and 2 bases from J, the gap between germline ends came to 1 base. CDR3 length equals 12 residues. CDR1 and CDR2 from the germline V gene are MNHEY and SVGAGI. This chain's CDR3 is CASSYSNYGYTF. The CDR3 nucleotides read TGTGCCAGCAGTTACTCCAACTATGGCTACACCTTC.

This clone came up a few times. V gene TRBV19 combines with J gene TRBJ2-7; weak D call: TRBD1 (5 bases). This CDR3 has 13 amino acids. Trimming took 4 bases from V and 3 from J, leaving 10 bases between them. Germline loops: CDR1 LNHDA, CDR2 SQIVND (reference sequence). CDR3 nucleotides: TGTGCCAGTAGTAGAAAGACAGACTACGAGCAGTACTTC. It is translated as CASSRKTDYEQYF.

The chain couples TRBV28 to TRBJ2-1; 12 nucleotides agree with TRBD2. Germline V lookup: CDR1 MDHEN, CDR2 SYDVKM. J gave up 8 bases and V 2 bases, and 7 bases lay outside the gene matches. The CDR3 runs to 16 residues. The CDR3 is CASSLPVTSGSDEQFF. The DNA of the CDR3 is TGTGCCAGCAGTTTACCAGTGACTAGCGGGAGCGATGAGCAGTTCTTC.

The chain carries TRBV10-3 and TRBJ2-3, with D perhaps given as TRBD1 or TRBD2 (5 bases each). The CDR3 loop spans 15 amino acids. Germline V gene data show CDR1 as ENHRY and CDR2 as SYGVKD. The germline V and J ends were trimmed by 0 bases and 2 bases, with 9 bases remaining between them. CDR3 residues: CAISESLGTTDTQYF. DNA for the CDR3: TGTGCCATCAGTGAGTCTCTGGGGACCACAGATACGCAGTATTTT.

This chain links TRBV4-2 with TRBJ2-2; D is unresolved. The CDR3 loop spans 13 amino acids. V lost 4 bases, J lost 6 bases, and 9 bases lay in between. Germline CDR1 reads LGHNA; CDR2 reads YNFKEQ. Here the CDR3 reads CASSPRSAGELFF. The CDR3, as DNA: TGTGCCAGCAGCCCTCGCAGTGCCGGGGAGCTGTTTTTT.

The chain combines TRBV7-2 with TRBJ2-2; TRBD1 or TRBD2 may be the D gene (6 bases each). CDR3 length: 13 amino acids. Germline V gene lookup returns CDR1 SGHTA and CDR2 FQGNSA. Trimming cost V 5 bases and J 7 bases, with 11 bases left between them. CDR3 coding DNA: TGTGCCAGCAGCCTGCGGGACATCGGGGAGCTGTTTTTT. It specifies CASSLRDIGELFF.

The rearrangement links TRBV7-1 to TRBJ2-5; 11 bases fit TRBD1. TRBV7-1 is an ORF for which the function is uncertain. V shed 4 bases, J shed 5 bases, and the junction held 9 bases outside the gene matches. The CDR3 extends over 16 amino acids. This CDR3 reads CASSLSWTGGIETQYF. The CDR3 nucleotides read TGTGCCAGCAGCTTAAGTTGGACAGGGGGCATCGAGACCCAGTACTTC.

This clone turned up a few times. The rearrangement joins TRBV19 to TRBJ1-1; D unresolved. This CDR3 is 14 amino acids long. Trimming took 5 bases from V and 1 from J, leaving 11 bases between them. Germline assignment: CDR1 LNHDA and CDR2 SQIVND (reference sequence). Here the CDR3 reads CASSPGLQNTEAFF. CDR3 bases: TGTGCCAGTAGTCCCGGACTTCAGAACACTGAAGCTTTCTTT.

In its sample, this clone was seen a few times. The rearrangement uses TRBV29-1 and TRBJ1-2; D remains ambiguous. The V end lost 3 bases, the J end lost 0 bases, and 11 bases lay between the germline ends. The CDR3 is 14 amino acids. From germline, CDR1 is SQVTM and CDR2 ANQGSEA. The CDR3 coding sequence is TGCAGCGTTGAGATCGCAGAGGCTAACTATGGCTACACCTTC. It specifies CSVEIAEANYGYTF. The full variable domain, with the rest looked up from reference TRBV29-1 and TRBJ1-2, is SAVISQKPSRDICQRGTSLTIQCQVDSQVTMMFWYRQQPGQSLTLIATANQGSEATYESGFVIDKFPISRPNLTFSTLTVSNMSPEDSSIYLCSVEIAEANYGYTFGSGTRLTVV.